These 20 T cell receptor beta chains were all obtained from the same sample, sequenced in a study of shared clonotypes between healthy human individuals. Using immunoSEQ multiplex PCR, the repertoire was profiled, and TCRdb retains in-frame clones only, with some absent. There are roughly 2.5 million clones in the sample; 90% to 95% occur only once, and 0.11% to 0.15% lies in the top ten. The sample taken for sequencing was naive CD4+ T cells sorted from blood. The sample's subset: CD45RA+ positively selected. These TCRs come from a man between 18 and 35 years old in good health.

This chain connects TRBV20-1 to TRBJ2-5; TRBD1 is a possible D gene (5 bases). The CDR3 length is 11 residues. Germline CDR1 DFQATT, CDR2 SNEGSKA (reference sequence). V was pared by 6 bases and J by 5 bases, with 10 bases between. CDR3 coding DNA: TGCAGTGCGGAAAACAGGGAGACCCAGTACTTC. It codes for CSAENRETQYF.

The CDR3 loop reads CASRDDRRDTEAFF. CDR3 sequence (DNA): TGTGCCAGCAGGGACGACAGAAGGGACACTGAAGCTTTCTTT. The chain couples TRBV5-4 to TRBJ1-1; TRBD1 might be the D (5 bases). The germline CDR1 and CDR2 sequences are SGHNT and YYREEE (reference sequence). The CDR3 contains 14 residues. The V gene lost 5 bases and the J gene lost 3 bases, with 14 bases spanning the gap. The full variable domain, in which reference TRBV5-4 and TRBJ1-1 provide the parts outside the CDR3, is ETGVTQSPTHLIKTRGQQVTLRCSSQSGHNTVSWYQQALGQGPQFIFQYYREEENGRGNFPPRFSGLQFPNYSSELNVNALELDDSALYLCASRDDRRDTEAFFGQGTRLTVV.

The chain recombines TRBV10-3 with TRBJ2-3; D may be TRBD1 or TRBD2 (5 bases each). The CDR3 is 13 amino acids. The ends were cut back, 8 bases at V and 5 bases at J, with 14 bases in the middle. Germline values: CDR1 ENHRY, CDR2 SYGVKD. CDR3 bases: TGTGCCATCCACCGGGACCCCAGAGATACGCAGTATTTT. Its translation: CAIHRDPRDTQYF.

The chain carries TRBV10-3 and TRBJ2-2; the match to TRBD1 covers 7 bases. The CDR3 is made up of 16 amino acids. Trimming at V came to 2 bases and at J to 6 bases, leaving 9 bases not matched to a gene. The germline V gene encodes CDR1 ENHRY and CDR2 SYGVKD. The DNA for the CDR3 is TGTGCCATCAGTGAGACAGGGGTAGGAACGGCCGGGGAGCTGTTTTTT. Amino acids: CAISETGVGTAGELFF.

The chain couples TRBV11-2 to TRBJ1-6; the D is unclear. Germline V gene lookup returns CDR1 SGHAT and CDR2 FQNNGV. V dropped 5 bases and J dropped 9 bases, with 17 bases sitting between them. The CDR3 totals 15 residues. The CDR3 region is CASSPGKWGGSPLHF. The CDR3 nucleotides are TGTGCCAGCAGCCCTGGGAAGTGGGGTGGTTCACCCCTCCACTTT. The full variable domain, rest sourced from reference TRBV11-2 and TRBJ1-6, is EAGVAQSPRYKIIEKRQSVAFWCNPISGHATLYWYQQILGQGPKLLIQFQNNGVVDDSQLPKDRFSAERLKGVDSTLKIQPAKLEDSAVYLCASSPGKWGGSPLHFGNGTRLTVT.

The V and J genes are TRBV6-6 and TRBJ1-4, with a possible D match to TRBD1 (6 bases). With 6 bases removed from V and 8 bases from J, the gap between germline ends came to 19 bases. The CDR3 length is 15 residues. The germline V gene encodes CDR1 MNHNY and CDR2 SVGAGI (reference sequence). The CDR3 nucleotides are TGTGCCAGCAGCCCCGTCAGGGGCCCCGTGGAAAAACTGTTTTTT. This translates into CASSPVRGPVEKLFF.

A single count supports this clone. This chain connects TRBV6-6 to TRBJ1-4; TRBD1 matches 11 bases. CDR1 and CDR2 (germline): MNHNY, SVGAGI (reference sequence). Trimming cost V 9 bases and J 8 bases; bases outside gene matches: 5. The CDR3 extends over 13 amino acids. In DNA, the CDR3 is TGTGCCAGTAACGGACAGGGGGCGGAAAAACTGTTTTTT. It is translated as CASNGQGAEKLFF.

The V call is TRBV5-6, the J call TRBJ1-3; D possibly corresponds to TRBD1 (5 bases). Germline-derived CDR1 and CDR2 are SGHDT and YYEEEE. The length of the CDR3 is 14 residues. The V and J ends lost 4 bases and 4 bases respectively, with 12 bases between them. As DNA, the CDR3 is TGTGCCAGCAGCCGAGGGGAATCCGGAAACACCATATATTTT. Encoded protein: CASSRGESGNTIYF.

The V and J genes are TRBV27 and TRBJ1-6; the match to TRBD1 covers 8 bases. CDR3 length: 15 residues. CDR1 MNHEY and CDR2 SMNVEV come from the germline V gene (reference sequence). After removal of 5 bases from V and 7 bases from J, the junction contained 7 bases not matched to a gene. CDR3 sequence (DNA): TGTGCCAGCAGTATACGACAGGGGTGGAATTCACCCCTCCACTTT. It translates to CASSIRQGWNSPLHF.

The CDR3 protein is CASSLGRTETQYF. Here the CDR3 DNA reads TGTGCCAGCAGCTTAGGTAGAACCGAGACCCAGTACTTC. This rearrangement joins TRBV5-4 to TRBJ2-5; D gene uncertain. Germline V gene data show CDR1 as SGHNT and CDR2 as YYREEE (reference sequence). The CDR3 extends over 13 amino acids. Trimming removed 2 bases at V and 5 bases at J, with 10 bases between.

The chain recombines TRBV7-9 with TRBJ1-4; D is possibly TRBD1 (5 bases). Trimming removed 1 base from V and 5 bases from J, with 11 bases in between. Germline values: CDR1 SEHNR, CDR2 FQNEAQ (reference sequence). This CDR3 is built from 15 residues. This CDR3 reads CASSLGDRENEKLFF. The CDR3 DNA reads TGTGCCAGCAGCTTAGGTGACAGAGAAAATGAAAAACTGTTTTTT.

This clone is a singleton in its sample. The chain joins TRBV6-5 to TRBJ2-1; 7 positions agree with TRBD1. Unmatched junction bases numbered 4, after V lost 6 bases and J lost 5 bases. Germline V gives CDR1 MNHEY, CDR2 SVGAGI. The CDR3 covers 13 residues. The CDR3 region is CASRRTGDNEQFF. As DNA, the CDR3 is TGTGCCAGCAGGCGAACAGGGGACAATGAGCAGTTCTTC.

The chain links TRBV4-2 to TRBJ2-3, with 13 bases that match TRBD2. Trimming removed 2 bases from V and 2 bases from J; junction bases left unmatched: 4. From germline, CDR1 is LGHNA and CDR2 YNFKEQ. CDR3 length equals 17 residues. CDR3 region: CASSQTSGGGLTDTQYF. In DNA, the CDR3 is TGTGCCAGCAGCCAAACTAGCGGGGGGGGCCTCACAGATACGCAGTATTTT.

This chain joins TRBV5-1 and TRBJ2-7; 7 nucleotides line up with TRBD2. The V and J ends lost 3 bases and 0 bases, in that order; junction bases with no gene match: 3. CDR3 size: 14 residues. CDR1 SGHRS and CDR2 YFSETQ come from the germline V gene. The CDR3 region is CASSYWGGSYEQYF. In nucleotides, the CDR3 is TGCGCCAGCAGCTATTGGGGGGGCTCCTACGAGCAGTACTTC.

The chain carries TRBV5-6 and TRBJ2-3, with TRBD2 matching over 7 bases. Germline V CDR1 and CDR2: SGHDT, YYEEEE. The CDR3 contains 14 residues. With 4 bases clipped from V and 1 base from J, the junction kept 3 bases outside the gene matches. CDR3 DNA sequence: TGTGCCAGCAGCACTGCGGGGGGCACAGATACGCAGTATTTT. Translating gives CASSTAGGTDTQYF.

This chain connects TRBV14 to TRBJ1-5, with a weak D call TRBD1 (5 bases). CDR1 is SGHDN, CDR2 FVKESK, per germline. The V end was cut by 0 bases, the J end by 4 bases, with 10 bases between. CDR3 length: 15 amino acids. The CDR3 bases are TGTGCCAGCAGCCAAGATGGGGGTTTTAATCAGCCCCAGCATTTT. The encoded protein is CASSQDGGFNQPQHF.

The CDR3 region is CASSRYGQGRTEAFF. The CDR3 region has the DNA TGTGCCAGTAGTAGGTATGGGCAGGGGAGGACTGAAGCTTTCTTT. The J gene is TRBJ1-1, the V gene TRBV19; D possibly corresponds to TRBD1 (6 bases). V shed 4 bases and J shed 5 bases, with 17 bases lying between them. The germline CDR1 and CDR2 sequences are LNHDA and SQIVND (reference sequence). There are 15 residues in the CDR3.

This clone was seen once. The chain carries TRBV5-1 and TRBJ2-2; D unclear. V lost 4 bases to trimming and J lost 2 bases, with 12 bases between them. This CDR3 spans 15 amino acids. Germline CDR1 and CDR2: SGHRS and YFSETQ. CDR3 region: CASSEGGVNTGELFF. The CDR3 nucleotides read TGCGCCAGCAGCGAAGGTGGAGTAAACACCGGGGAGCTGTTTTTT.

This clone was seen more than once but under ten times. Other DNA sequences in the same sample also yield this CDR3. The chain combines TRBV7-2 with TRBJ2-7; TRBD2 aligns across 11 bases. CDR1 SGHTA and CDR2 FQGNSA come from the germline V gene. The ends lost 5 bases at V and 2 bases at J; junction bases unmatched: 2. The CDR3 length is 14 residues. CDR3 loop: CASSPGLAAYEQYF. The CDR3 DNA follows: TGTGCCAGCAGCCCGGGACTAGCGGCCTACGAGCAGTACTTC.

This clone was seen only once. The rearrangement links TRBV5-1 to TRBJ1-6; 8 bases match TRBD1. The CDR3 extends over 18 amino acids. The junction had 12 bases not matched to a gene; V was cut back by 2 bases and J by 5 bases. CDR1 and CDR2 (germline): SGHRS, YFSETQ. The chain's CDR3 is CASSLRPTGQGDNSPLHF. The CDR3 DNA reads as TGCGCCAGCAGCTTAAGGCCGACTGGACAGGGAGATAATTCACCCCTCCACTTT.